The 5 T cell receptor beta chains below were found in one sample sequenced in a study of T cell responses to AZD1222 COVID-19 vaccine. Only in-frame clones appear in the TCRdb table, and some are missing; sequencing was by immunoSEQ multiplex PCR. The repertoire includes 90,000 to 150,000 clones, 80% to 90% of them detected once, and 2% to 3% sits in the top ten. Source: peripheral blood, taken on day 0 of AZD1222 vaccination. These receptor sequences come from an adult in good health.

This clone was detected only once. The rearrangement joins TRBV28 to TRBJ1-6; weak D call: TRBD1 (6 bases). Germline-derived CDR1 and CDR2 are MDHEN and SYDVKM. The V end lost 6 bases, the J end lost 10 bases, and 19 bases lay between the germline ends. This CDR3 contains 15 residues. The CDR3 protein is CASRPNTGPGSPLHF. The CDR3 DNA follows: TGTGCCAGCAGACCGAACACAGGGCCTGGATCACCCCTCCACTTT.

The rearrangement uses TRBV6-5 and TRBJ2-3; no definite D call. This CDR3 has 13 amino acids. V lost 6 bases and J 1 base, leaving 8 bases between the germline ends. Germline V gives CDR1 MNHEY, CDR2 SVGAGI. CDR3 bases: TGTGCCAGCAGGGCGAGCGGCACAGATACGCAGTATTTT. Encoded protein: CASRASGTDTQYF.

The CDR3 spells CASHHGGSNQPQHF. The CDR3 region has the DNA TGTGCCAGCCACCACGGGGGCTCCAATCAGCCCCAGCATTTT. The chain couples TRBV12-1 to TRBJ1-5. TRBV12-1 is a pseudogene. There are 14 residues in the CDR3.

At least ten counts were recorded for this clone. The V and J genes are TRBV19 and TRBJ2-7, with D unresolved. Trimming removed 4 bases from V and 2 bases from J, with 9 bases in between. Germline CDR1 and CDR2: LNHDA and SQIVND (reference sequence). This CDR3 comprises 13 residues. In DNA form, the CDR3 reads TGTGCCAGTAGTAACGGGCCAACCTACGAGCAGTACTTC. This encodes CASSNGPTYEQYF.

CDR3 nucleotide sequence: TGTGCCAGCAGTACCCGGGACAGGGTCAATGAGCAGTTCTTC. Its translation: CASSTRDRVNEQFF. The chain has TRBV6-5 and TRBJ2-1, with 9 bases fitting TRBD1. V was clipped by 5 bases and J by 6 bases; unmatched bases: 5. Germline V CDR1 and CDR2: MNHEY, SVGAGI. There are 14 residues in the CDR3.